Listed here are 14 T cell receptor beta chains from one sample, sequenced in a study of CD8 T cells in Susac syndrome. The authors reverse transcribed about 0.5 to 1 ug RNA with random hexamers. TCRdb itself ran the immunoSEQ multiplex PCR reads through MiXCR, one entry per CDR3 protein. Of 400,000 to 550,000 distinct CDR3 sequences in the sample, approximately 89% were seen once. Material for sequencing was CD8+ T cells from PBMCs. The origin of the receptors is a human donor with multiple sclerosis.

The chain links TRBV27 to TRBJ2-1; 8 nucleotides agree with TRBD2. Looked up from germline, CDR1 is MNHEY and CDR2 is SMNVEV (reference sequence). This CDR3 spans 15 amino acids. After removal of 6 bases from V and 7 bases from J, the junction contained 11 bases not matched to a gene. CDR3 DNA: TGTGCCAGCAGCTGGGCCGGGGGGGAGGGAAATGAGCAGTTCTTC. It specifies CASSWAGGEGNEQFF.

Only a few counts were recorded for this clonotype. The chain is built from TRBV4-1 and TRBJ2-7; D is unclear. This CDR3 comprises 13 residues. Germline CDR1 is MGHRA and CDR2 is YSYEKL. V lost 2 bases, J lost 3 bases, and 8 bases lay in between. In DNA form, the CDR3 reads TGCGCCAGCAGCCAAAATGCGGACTACGAGCAGTACTTC. It specifies CASSQNADYEQYF.

The chain links TRBV12-3 or TRBV12-4 to TRBJ2-3; weak D call: TRBD1 (7 bases). V lost 6 bases and J 2 bases, leaving 24 bases between the germline ends. This CDR3 has 18 residues. CDR3 coding DNA: TGTGCCAGCAGCCATGGAGCTCCGCGGGACAGTAACACAGATACGCAGTATTTT. Protein: CASSHGAPRDSNTDTQYF.

This rearrangement joins TRBV6-5 to TRBJ1-1; the D is unclear. From germline, CDR1 is MNHEY and CDR2 SVGAGI. The V end lost 0 bases, the J end lost 0 bases, and 14 bases lay between the germline ends. The CDR3 covers 17 residues. The CDR3 loop reads CASSYSIGAAMNTEAFF. As DNA, the CDR3 is TGTGCCAGCAGTTACTCGATCGGTGCAGCCATGAACACTGAAGCTTTCTTT.

In its sample, this clonotype was seen once. The chain uses TRBV7-9 and TRBJ2-3, with a tentative D call TRBD1 (6 bases). Germline assignment: CDR1 SEHNR and CDR2 FQNEAQ (reference sequence). The CDR3 spans 15 residues. V was shortened by 2 bases and J by 0 bases, with 9 bases between the two germline ends. The CDR3 protein is CASSLHRESTDTQYF. DNA of the CDR3: TGTGCCAGCAGCTTACACAGGGAGAGCACAGATACGCAGTATTTT.

This rearrangement joins TRBV5-6 to TRBJ1-5; D remains unclear. CDR3 size: 14 residues. From germline, CDR1 is SGHDT and CDR2 YYEEEE. V was clipped by 3 bases and J by 3 bases, with 10 bases between them. CDR3 amino acids: CASSSVGSNQPQHF. The CDR3 DNA sequence: TGTGCCAGCAGCTCCGTGGGGTCCAATCAGCCCCAGCATTTT.

The CDR3 reads CASSEDRGQGYGYTF. CDR3 sequence (DNA): TGTGCCAGCAGTGAGGACCGGGGTCAGGGGTATGGCTACACCTTC. The chain recombines TRBV12-3 or TRBV12-4 with TRBJ1-2; possibly TRBD1 for D (6 bases). V lost 5 bases and J lost 5, with 18 bases in between. This CDR3 comprises 15 residues.

This sequence joins TRBV11-2 and TRBJ2-7; TRBD1 agrees at 8 bases. The V segment lost 10 bases and the J segment 10 bases; nucleotides outside the gene matches: 12. CDR1 is SGHAT and CDR2 is FQNNGV in the germline V gene. CDR3 length equals 12 residues. The CDR3 nucleotides are TGTGCCACGGGGGAGACAGGGGCCACTCAGTACTTC. Its protein is CATGETGATQYF.

The chain combines TRBV2 with TRBJ1-3; TRBD1 aligns across 8 bases. J gave up 4 bases and V 7 bases, and 6 bases lay outside the gene matches. This CDR3 is built from 14 residues. Germline CDR1 reads SNHLY; CDR2 reads FYNNEI. CDR3 residues: CASTPDRVGNTIYF. The CDR3 DNA follows: TGTGCCAGCACCCCGGACAGGGTAGGAAACACCATATATTTT.

This clonotype was seen only once. The chain joins TRBV23-1 to TRBJ2-3, with 10 bases fitting TRBD2. TRBV23-1 is sorted into the ORF group, with uncertain function. With 0 bases clipped from V and 0 bases from J, the junction kept 6 bases outside the gene matches. This CDR3 comprises 18 residues. CDR3 protein: CASSQSGLAGVSTDTQYF. The CDR3 DNA sequence: TGCGCCAGCAGTCAATCAGGGCTAGCGGGAGTTAGCACAGATACGCAGTATTTT.

A single count supports this clonotype. The CDR3, as DNA: TGTGCCAGCAGACCGCGGGGGAACTATGGCTACACCTTC. Translating gives CASRPRGNYGYTF. V gene TRBV7-8 combines with J gene TRBJ1-2; TRBD1 is a possible D gene (5 bases). The germline gives CDR1 SGHVS, CDR2 FQNEAQ. This CDR3 has 13 amino acids. Trimming left V 6 bases short and J 2 bases short, with 10 bases between.

J is TRBJ2-3 and V is TRBV10-1; no clear D. Per germline, CDR1 WNHNN and CDR2 SYGVQD (reference sequence). V was cut by 2 bases and J by 5 bases, with 8 bases left in between. The CDR3 totals 13 residues. The CDR3 region is CASSEVQEDTQYF. The CDR3 region has the DNA TGCGCCAGCAGTGAGGTCCAGGAAGATACGCAGTATTTT.

Worth noting for this clonotype: At one end, the junction sequence differs from germline, possibly due to a read error. This chain connects TRBV12-3 or TRBV12-4 to TRBJ2-7; a possible D gene is TRBD2 (5 bases). This CDR3 is built from 12 residues. The CDR3 sequence is CASSLAYGEQYF. The CDR3 bases are TGTGCCAGCAGTCTAGCCTATGGAGAGCAGTACTTC.

The gene calls are TRBV27 and TRBJ2-1, with D unresolved. The CDR3 runs to 13 residues. Germline CDR1 is MNHEY and CDR2 is SMNVEV (reference sequence). The V end was cut by 4 bases, the J end by 6 bases, with 10 bases between. The DNA of the CDR3 is TGTGCCAGCAGTTCGACTGATCGCAATGAGCAGTTCTTC. Protein product: CASSSTDRNEQFF.